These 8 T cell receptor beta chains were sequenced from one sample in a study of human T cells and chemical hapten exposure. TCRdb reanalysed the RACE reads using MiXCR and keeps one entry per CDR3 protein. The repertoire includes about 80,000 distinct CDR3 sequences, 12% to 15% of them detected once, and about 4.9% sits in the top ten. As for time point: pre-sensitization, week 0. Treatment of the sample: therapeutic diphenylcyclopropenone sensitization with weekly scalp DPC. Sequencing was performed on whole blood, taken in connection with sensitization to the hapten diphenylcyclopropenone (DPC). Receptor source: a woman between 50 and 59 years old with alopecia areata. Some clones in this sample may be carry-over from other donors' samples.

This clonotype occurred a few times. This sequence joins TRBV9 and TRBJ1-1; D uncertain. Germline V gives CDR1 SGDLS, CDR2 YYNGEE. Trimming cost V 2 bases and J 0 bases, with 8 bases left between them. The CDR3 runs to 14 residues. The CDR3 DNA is TGTGCCAGCAGCGTTCTCTCGATGAACACTGAAGCTTTCTTT. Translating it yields CASSVLSMNTEAFF.

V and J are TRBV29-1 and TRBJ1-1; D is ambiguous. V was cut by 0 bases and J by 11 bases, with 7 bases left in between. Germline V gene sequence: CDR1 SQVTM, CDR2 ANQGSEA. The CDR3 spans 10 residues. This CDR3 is CSVEDWIAFF. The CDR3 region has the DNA TGCAGCGTTGAAGACTGGATTGCTTTCTTT.

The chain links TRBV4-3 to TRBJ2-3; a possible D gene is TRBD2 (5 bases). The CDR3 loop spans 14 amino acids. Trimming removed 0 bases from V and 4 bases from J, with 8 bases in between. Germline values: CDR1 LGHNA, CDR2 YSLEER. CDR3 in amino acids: CASSQDSDADTQYF. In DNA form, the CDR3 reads TGCGCCAGCAGCCAAGATAGCGACGCAGATACGCAGTATTTT.

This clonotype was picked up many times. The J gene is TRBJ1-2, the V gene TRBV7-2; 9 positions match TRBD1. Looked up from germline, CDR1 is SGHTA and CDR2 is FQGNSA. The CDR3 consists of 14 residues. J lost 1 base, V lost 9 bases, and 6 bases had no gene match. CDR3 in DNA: TGTGCCAGTTCACGACAGGGGGATAACTATGGCTACACCTTC. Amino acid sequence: CASSRQGDNYGYTF.

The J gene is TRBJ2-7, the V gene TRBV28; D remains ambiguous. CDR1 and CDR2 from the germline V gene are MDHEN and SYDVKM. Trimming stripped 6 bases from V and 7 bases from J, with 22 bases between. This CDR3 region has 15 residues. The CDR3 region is CASSPLQGSGVEQYF. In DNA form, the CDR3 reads TGTGCCAGCAGCCCCTTGCAAGGGTCGGGCGTTGAGCAGTACTTC.

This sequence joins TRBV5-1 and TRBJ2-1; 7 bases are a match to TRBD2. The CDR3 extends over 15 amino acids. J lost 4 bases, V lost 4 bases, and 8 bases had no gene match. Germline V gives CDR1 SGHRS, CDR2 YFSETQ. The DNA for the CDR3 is TGCGCCAGCAGCGAATCTAGCGGCCAATACAATGAGCAGTTCTTC. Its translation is CASSESSGQYNEQFF.

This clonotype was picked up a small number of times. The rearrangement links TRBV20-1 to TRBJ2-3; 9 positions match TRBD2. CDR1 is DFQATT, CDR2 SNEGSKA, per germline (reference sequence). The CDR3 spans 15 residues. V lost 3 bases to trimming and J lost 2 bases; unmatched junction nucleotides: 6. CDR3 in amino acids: CSASPTSGFTDTQYF. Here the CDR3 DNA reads TGCAGTGCTAGTCCGACTAGCGGTTTCACAGATACGCAGTATTTT.

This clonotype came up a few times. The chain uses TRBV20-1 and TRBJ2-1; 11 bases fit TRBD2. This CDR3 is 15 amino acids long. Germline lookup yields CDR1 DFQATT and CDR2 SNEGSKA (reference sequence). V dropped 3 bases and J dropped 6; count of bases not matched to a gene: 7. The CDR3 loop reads CSASTSGSWGNEQFF. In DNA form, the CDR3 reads TGCAGTGCTAGTACTAGCGGGAGTTGGGGCAATGAGCAGTTCTTC.